This T cell receptor beta chain stems from a study of T-cell reconstitution after alpha-beta-depleted transplantation in children. Study findings and constraints: Diversity and T-cell counts at one year after transplant derived mostly from new T cells. There were some patients whose high TCRbeta diversity at day 60 came from surviving recipient T cells and thymic progenitors.

This CDR3 has 13 amino acids. The germline gives CDR1 SGHKS, CDR2 YYEKEE (reference sequence). Trimming took off 2 bases at V and 6 bases at J, with 9 bases between the two ends. This clonotype was counted ten times or more. Its antigen is as yet unknown. Researchers prepared the TCRbeta library using unique molecular identifiers, the study reports. TCRdb re-called the PCR reads with MiXCR, one entry per CDR3 protein. The table includes 500,000 to 600,000 distinct CDR3 sequences, around 27% detected once. This rearrangement joins TRBV5-5 to TRBJ2-1; D not certain. The receptor was isolated from a boy in the first two years of life with Wiskott-Aldrich syndrome, due to receive a stem cell transplant. Sequencing used PBMCs, obtained before TCRalphabeta/CD19-depleted stem cell transplant. For the CDR3, the DNA is TGTGCCAGCAGCTTTGTTACGGGCAATGAGCAGTTCTTC. Translation: CASSFVTGNEQFF.